The source of this T cell receptor (beta chain) is a study of cytomegalovirus exposure and HLA in healthy donors. PCR involved 60 Vbeta and 13 Jbeta primers. Only in-frame clones appear in the TCRdb table, and some are missing; sequencing was by immunoSEQ multiplex PCR. Of some 77,000 clones listed, 80% are singletons. Per the germline V gene, CDR1 is KGHSH and CDR2 is LQKENI. V was clipped by 4 bases and J by 6 bases, with 18 bases between them. The CDR3 is 15 residues long. The TCR comes from a man aged 50 or older in good health and CMV-seropositive. V usage is TRBV18 and J usage is TRBJ1-2, with D perhaps matching TRBD1 (5 bases). Sequences were obtained from PBMCs. CDR3 DNA: TGTGCCAGCTCACTCGCGCCCCGGGCAGGGCATGGCTACACCTTC. This encodes CASSLAPRAGHGYTF.